This T cell receptor (beta chain) is drawn from a study of blood T cell repertoires in COVID-19. Using immunoSEQ multiplex PCR, the repertoire was profiled, and TCRdb retains in-frame clones only, with some absent. The data hold roughly 100,000 clones, with about 85% observed a single time. The CDR3 has 15 amino acids. V dropped 4 bases and J dropped 3 bases, with 11 bases sitting between them. CDR1 and CDR2 (germline): SGHKS, YYEKEE (reference sequence). A single count supports this clone. The sequenced sample was peripheral blood. This receptor was obtained from a man in his fifties or sixties in a cohort sampled during active COVID-19. The chain has TRBV5-5 and TRBJ2-6, with D possibly TRBD1 on 5 matching bases. The CDR3 DNA is TGTGCCAGCAGCCCCGGACACCTTGGGGCCAACGTCCTGACTTTC. Its protein product is CASSPGHLGANVLTF. The entire variable domain, with the rest obtained from reference TRBV5-5 and TRBJ2-6, is as follows: DAGVTQSPTHLIKTRGQQVTLRCSPISGHKSVSWYQQVLGQGPQFIFQYYEKEERGRGNFPDRFSARQFPNYSSELNVNALLLGDSALYLCASSPGHLGANVLTFGAGSRLTVL.